These 4 T cell receptor beta chains originate from one sample sequenced in a study of cytomegalovirus exposure and HLA in healthy donors listed by TCRdb under 2017. The library was generated by the immunoSEQ multiplex PCR assay. The multiplex PCR relied on a mix of 60 forward primers for TCR Vbeta segments and 13 reverse primers for TCR Jbeta segments. Sourced from immuneACCESS, this table was stored by TCRdb with only in-frame sequences that have V and J called. A share of the clones is absent; for the studies checked, an unresolved V gene accounts for under half, and the remainder has no known explanation. Across this sample there are 90,000 or so clones, with approximately 71% seen only once. Roughly a sixth of the sample rests with the top ten. Sequencing was performed on PBMCs. These receptors were taken from a woman between 18 and 29 years old in good health and CMV-seropositive.

For the CDR3, the DNA is TGCGCCAGCAGCTACCAAACTAGCGCCAGCACAGATACGCAGTATTTT. It yields the protein CASSYQTSASTDTQYF. The V and J genes are TRBV5-1 and TRBJ2-3, with TRBD2 identical over 7 bases. V lost 3 bases and J lost 0; bases outside the gene matches: 7. The CDR3 loop spans 16 amino acids. From germline, CDR1 is SGHRS and CDR2 YFSETQ.

The V gene is TRBV6-5, the J gene TRBJ2-1, with 7 positions matching TRBD1. J gave up 7 bases and V 7 bases, and 13 bases lay outside the gene matches. The CDR3 sequence is 15 residues long. Germline V gene lookup returns CDR1 MNHEY and CDR2 SVGAGI. DNA of the CDR3: TGTGCCAGCACCGACGGCGGCAGGGGGTGGAATGAGCAGTTCTTC. It specifies CASTDGGRGWNEQFF.

This clone occurred a few times. The chain combines TRBV7-4 with TRBJ2-5, with 9 bases matching TRBD1. The CDR3 runs to 17 residues. Germline V CDR1 and CDR2: SGHVT, SQSDAQ. Trimming took 1 base from V and 2 from J; bases not matched to a gene: 8. CDR3 amino acids: CASSLGGGTGWQETQYF. Written as DNA, the CDR3 is TGTGCCAGCAGCTTAGGGGGGGGGACAGGGTGGCAAGAGACCCAGTACTTC.

V usage is TRBV30 and J usage is TRBJ2-5, with TRBD2 matching over 9 bases. The J call may be mistaken, given a closer DNA end match to TRBJ2-7. The CDR3 has 14 amino acids. The germline CDR1 and CDR2 sequences are GTSNPN and SVGIG (reference sequence). CDR3 in DNA: TGTGCCACCGATATAGGCGGGAGGGCCTCCGAGCAGTACTTC. Encoded protein: CATDIGGRASEQYF.